The text below deals with one T cell receptor beta chain. What it binds is not known. This specimen belongs to a study of cytomegalovirus exposure and HLA in healthy donors. Study observations and caveats: Excluded were some V segments that proved indistinguishable, including TRBV6-2 and TRBV6-3. In a later analysis, a genetic analysis reported fewer productive-TCR N-insertions in an Asian-associated ancestry cluster than the cohort average. Prior analysis indicated that the majority of TCR beta V segments exhibited productivity approximately 90% or approximately 30% of the time. The authors confirmed in vitro that a few CMV-associated chains were specific for CMV antigens.

Germline V gene sequence: CDR1 SEHNR, CDR2 FQNEAQ (reference sequence). The CDR3 has 15 amino acids. Losses at the gene ends were 3 bases for V and 0 bases for J; bases not matched to a gene: 2. Vbeta (60) and Jbeta (13) primers were used in the PCR. Clones were read by immunoSEQ multiplex PCR, and TCRdb kept only the in-frame ones, dropping some. This table holds 130,000 or so clones, about 8.5% found once. The TCR sequence derives from a man aged 40-55 years in good health and CMV-seronegative. The chain links TRBV7-9 to TRBJ1-5; 7 bases are a match to TRBD1. The sequencing sample was made of PBMCs. CDR3 sequence reads: CASSLGQYSNQPQHF. In DNA, the CDR3 is TGTGCCAGCAGCTTGGGACAGTATAGCAATCAGCCCCAGCATTTT. Based on the CDR3 plus reference TRBV7-9 and TRBJ1-5, the full variable domain is DTGVSQNPRHKITKRGQNVTFRCDPISEHNRLYWYRQTLGQGPEFLTYFQNEAQLEKSRLLSDRFSAERPKGSFSTLEIQRTEQGDSAMYLCASSLGQYSNQPQHFGDGTRLSIL.